Listed below are T cell receptor beta chains from one sample, sequenced in a study of vaccination and CD4 T cells after COVID-19. TCRdb ran MiXCR on the PCR reads and lists one entry per CDR3 protein. Of about 18,000 distinct CDR3 sequences detected, about 45% appear once; the ten largest clones hold 7.2%. The antigens these receptors bind are not known. This material consisted of CD4+ T cells from blood, cultured in vitro, taken after SARS-CoV-2 vaccination. These receptors originate from a human donor who had recovered from COVID-19. CDR3s include the opening cysteine and the closing phenylalanine or tryptophan. The D gene is left open where the match is weak. Only part of the rows carry a size: once, few, many, or a class if the clone is expanded.

D: .
V: TRBV11-3
J: TRBJ1-6
size: few
DNA: TGTGCCAGCAGCTTCGAAGGGGATTCACCCCTCCACTTT
CDR3: CASSFEGDSPLHF

D: .
V: TRBV6-2/TRBV6-3
J: TRBJ2-5
size: few
DNA: TGTGCCAGCAGTTACTCGGGTATTACGGGGGAGACCCAGTACTTC
CDR3: CASSYSGITGETQYF

D: .
V: TRBV27
J: TRBJ2-7
size: few
DNA: TGTGCCAGCAGCAAGGGAACTCCCCCAGGAGGGCAGTACTTC
CDR3: CASSKGTPPGGQYF

D: .
V: TRBV10-1
J: TRBJ2-5
size: .
DNA: TGCGCCAGCAAGGACAAACGAAGGCAGACCCAGTACTTC
CDR3: CASKDKRRQTQYF

D: TRBD1
V: TRBV20-1
J: TRBJ2-3
size: .
DNA: TGCAGTGCCAGTGGACAGGGGAAGGGAGATACGCAGTATTTT
CDR3: CSASGQGKGDTQYF

D: .
V: TRBV6-1
J: TRBJ2-7
size: .
DNA: TGTGCCAGCAGTGATGGGCAGGGGTACGAGCAGTACTTC
CDR3: CASSDGQGYEQYF

D: TRBD1
V: TRBV20-1
J: TRBJ1-6
size: .
DNA: TGCAGTGCCGGGACAGGACTCTTCAATTCACCCCTCCACTTT
CDR3: CSAGTGLFNSPLHF

D: TRBD1
V: TRBV28
J: TRBJ1-5
size: .
DNA: TGTGCCAGCAGTTGGCAGGGGGCGGGCAATCAGCCCCAGCATTTT
CDR3: CASSWQGAGNQPQHF

D: .
V: TRBV24-1
J: TRBJ1-2
size: .
DNA: TGTGCCACCTCCGCGCAGGGCTATGGCTACACCTTC
CDR3: CATSAQGYGYTF

D: .
V: TRBV6-1
J: TRBJ1-5
size: few
DNA: TGTGCCAGCATGAAAGTGTGGGGGGCTGGACAGCCCCAGCATTTT
CDR3: CASMKVWGAGQPQHF

D: TRBD2
V: TRBV10-3
J: TRBJ2-3
size: .
DNA: TGTGCCATCCGGGGGGACTCCACAGATACGCAGTATTTT
CDR3: CAIRGDSTDTQYF

D: .
V: TRBV7-3
J: TRBJ2-7
size: .
DNA: TGTGCCAGCAGCCCCGGGCCGGCGGAATTCTACGAGCAGTACTTC
CDR3: CASSPGPAEFYEQYF

D: .
V: TRBV20-1
J: TRBJ2-1
size: .
DNA: TGCAGTGCTCCGCTTAGGGTCACCTACAATGAGCAGTTCTTC
CDR3: CSAPLRVTYNEQFF

D: TRBD1
V: TRBV10-3
J: TRBJ1-1
size: few
DNA: TGTGCCATCAGTGAGGGGACAGGGTGGGCTGAAGCTTTCTTT
CDR3: CAISEGTGWAEAFF

D: TRBD1
V: TRBV11-2
J: TRBJ2-7
size: .
DNA: TGTGCCAGCAGCGACGGACAGGGAAAAGGATGGCCCTACGAGCAGTACTTC
CDR3: CASSDGQGKGWPYEQYF

D: TRBD2
V: TRBV7-3
J: TRBJ2-5
size: .
DNA: TGTGCCAGCAGCCAGACTAGCCGGGAGACCCAGTACTTC
CDR3: CASSQTSRETQYF

D: TRBD1
V: TRBV7-9
J: TRBJ1-1
size: few
DNA: TGTGCCAGCAGCCCTCGGACAGGGCGGTACACTGAAGCTTTCTTT
CDR3: CASSPRTGRYTEAFF

D: .
V: TRBV6-1
J: TRBJ1-2
size: .
DNA: TGTGCCAGCATCGGGGGTCAGTCTAACTATGGCTACACCTTC
CDR3: CASIGGQSNYGYTF

D: TRBD1
V: TRBV11-3
J: TRBJ2-5
size: .
DNA: TGTGCCAGCAGCTTGTTTCCGGGACAGGGATGGTACCAAGAGACCCAGTACTTC
CDR3: CASSLFPGQGWYQETQYF

D: TRBD1
V: TRBV5-1
J: TRBJ1-2
size: .
DNA: TGCGCCAGCAGCTTGGATACAGGGGCGGGCTATGGCTACACCTTC
CDR3: CASSLDTGAGYGYTF

D: .
V: TRBV7-2
J: TRBJ2-7
size: few
DNA: TGTGCCAGCAGCTTAGCGGCGCGAGGAGACGAGCAGTACTTC
CDR3: CASSLAARGDEQYF

D: .
V: TRBV7-9
J: TRBJ1-3
size: .
DNA: TGTGCCAGCAGCACAAACACCATATATTTT
CDR3: CASSTNTIYF

D: .
V: TRBV28
J: TRBJ1-2
size: .
DNA: TGTGCCAGCAGGGAGAGGAAAGCTAACTATGGCTACACCTTC
CDR3: CASRERKANYGYTF

D: TRBD1
V: TRBV20-1
J: TRBJ2-7
size: once
DNA: TGCAGTGCTAGCCCCCGGGACAGGGTCGAGCAGTACTTC
CDR3: CSASPRDRVEQYF

D: .
V: TRBV19
J: TRBJ1-5
size: few
DNA: TGTGCCAGTAGTTTCGGGAATCAGCCCCAGCATTTT
CDR3: CASSFGNQPQHF

D: TRBD1
V: TRBV6-1
J: TRBJ2-6
size: .
DNA: TGTGCCAGCAGTCCGGACAGGGCCCCTCACTCTGGGGCCAACGTCCTGACTTTC
CDR3: CASSPDRAPHSGANVLTF

D: TRBD1
V: TRBV20-1
J: TRBJ1-2
size: few
DNA: TGCAGTGCTACCCGGGACAGCTATGGCTACACCTTC
CDR3: CSATRDSYGYTF

D: .
V: TRBV6-1
J: TRBJ2-7
size: .
DNA: TGTGCCACCAGGCCCTCGGGGGCTGGCTACGAGCAGTACTTC
CDR3: CATRPSGAGYEQYF

D: .
V: TRBV14
J: TRBJ2-3
size: .
DNA: TGTGCCAGCAGCCACCGGGACGTCCTATCAGATACGCAGTATTTT
CDR3: CASSHRDVLSDTQYF

D: .
V: TRBV19
J: TRBJ1-5
size: .
DNA: TGTGCCAGTAGTGCCCCAGGGGTAATTCAGCCCCAGCATTTT
CDR3: CASSAPGVIQPQHF

D: .
V: TRBV20-1
J: TRBJ2-7
size: few
DNA: TGCAGTGCAAGATCGGCTGAGCTAGCCTACGAGCAGTACTTC
CDR3: CSARSAELAYEQYF

D: .
V: TRBV12-3/TRBV12-4
J: TRBJ1-1
size: .
DNA: TGTGCCAGCAGCCTCCTGGGGGCGGTGGGCACTGAAGCTTTCTTT
CDR3: CASSLLGAVGTEAFF

D: .
V: TRBV7-8
J: TRBJ1-3
size: .
DNA: TGTGCCAGCAGCTTAGTTGGGACGATCTCTGGAAACACCATATATTTT
CDR3: CASSLVGTISGNTIYF

D: TRBD1
V: TRBV18
J: TRBJ2-7
size: few
DNA: TGTGCCAGCTCACCAGGACAGGGCTCCTACGAGCAGTACTTC
CDR3: CASSPGQGSYEQYF

D: TRBD1
V: TRBV7-2
J: TRBJ2-7
size: .
DNA: TGTGCCAGCAGCGGGGCTCGGACAGGGTATTCCTACGAGCAGTACTTC
CDR3: CASSGARTGYSYEQYF

D: .
V: TRBV20-1
J: TRBJ2-2
size: few
DNA: TGCAGTGCTAGGACCCTGTGGGACACCGGGGAGCTGTTTTTT
CDR3: CSARTLWDTGELFF